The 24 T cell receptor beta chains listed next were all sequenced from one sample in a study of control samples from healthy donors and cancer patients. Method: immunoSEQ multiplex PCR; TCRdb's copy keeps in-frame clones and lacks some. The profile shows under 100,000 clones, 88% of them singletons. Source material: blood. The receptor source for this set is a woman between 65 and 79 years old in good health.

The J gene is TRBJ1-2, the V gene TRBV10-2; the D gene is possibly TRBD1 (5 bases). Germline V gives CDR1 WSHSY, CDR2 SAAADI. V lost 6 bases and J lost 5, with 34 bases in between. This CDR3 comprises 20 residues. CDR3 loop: CASRKGTWDPQLPPVYGYTF. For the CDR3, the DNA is TGCGCCAGCAGGAAGGGGACCTGGGACCCGCAGCTACCCCCGGTTTATGGCTACACCTTC.

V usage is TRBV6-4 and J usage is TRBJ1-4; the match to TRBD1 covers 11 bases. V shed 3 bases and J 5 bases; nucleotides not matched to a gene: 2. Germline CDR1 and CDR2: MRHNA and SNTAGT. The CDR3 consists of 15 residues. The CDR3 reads CASSERTGGNEKLFF. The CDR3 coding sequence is TGTGCCAGCAGTGAAAGGACAGGGGGCAATGAAAAACTGTTTTTT.

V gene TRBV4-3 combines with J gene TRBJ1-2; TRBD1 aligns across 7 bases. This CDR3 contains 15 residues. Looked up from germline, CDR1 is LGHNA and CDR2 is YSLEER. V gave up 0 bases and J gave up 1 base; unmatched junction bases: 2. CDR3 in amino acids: CASSQDDRVNYGYTF. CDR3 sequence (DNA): TGCGCCAGCAGCCAAGATGACAGGGTTAACTATGGCTACACCTTC.

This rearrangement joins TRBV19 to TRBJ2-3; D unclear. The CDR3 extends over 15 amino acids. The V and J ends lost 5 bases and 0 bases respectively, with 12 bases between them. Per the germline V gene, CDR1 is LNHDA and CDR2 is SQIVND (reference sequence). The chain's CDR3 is CASSGLATSTDTQYF. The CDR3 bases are TGTGCCAGTAGTGGGTTGGCAACTAGCACAGATACGCAGTATTTT.

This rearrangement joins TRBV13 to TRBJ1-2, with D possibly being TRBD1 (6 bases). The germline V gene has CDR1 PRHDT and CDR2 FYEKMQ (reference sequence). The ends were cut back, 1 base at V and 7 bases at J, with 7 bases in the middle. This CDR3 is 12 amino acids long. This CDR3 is CASSLDRVGYTF. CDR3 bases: TGTGCCAGCAGCTTAGACAGGGTTGGCTACACCTTC.

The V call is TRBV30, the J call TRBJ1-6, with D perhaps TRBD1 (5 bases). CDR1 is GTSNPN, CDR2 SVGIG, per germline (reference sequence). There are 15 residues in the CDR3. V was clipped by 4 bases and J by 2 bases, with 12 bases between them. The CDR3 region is CAWKEEGTYNSPLHF. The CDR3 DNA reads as TGTGCCTGGAAGGAGGAGGGGACCTATAATTCACCCCTCCACTTT.

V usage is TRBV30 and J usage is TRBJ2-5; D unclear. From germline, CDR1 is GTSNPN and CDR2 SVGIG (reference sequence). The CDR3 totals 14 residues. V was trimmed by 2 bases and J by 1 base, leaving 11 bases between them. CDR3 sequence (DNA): TGTGCCTGGAGTATAAGCCCTCTCCAAGAGACCCAGTACTTC. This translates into CAWSISPLQETQYF.

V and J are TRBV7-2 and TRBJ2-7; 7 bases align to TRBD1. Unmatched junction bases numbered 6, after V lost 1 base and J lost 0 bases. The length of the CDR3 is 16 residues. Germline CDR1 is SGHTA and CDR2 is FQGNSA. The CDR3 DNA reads TGTGCCAGCAGCTTAGTAGGGGGCAGGGTCTCCTACGAGCAGTACTTC. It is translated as CASSLVGGRVSYEQYF. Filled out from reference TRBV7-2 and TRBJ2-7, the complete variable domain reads GAGVSQSPSNKVTEKGKDVELRCDPISGHTALYWYRQSLGQGLEFLIYFQGNSAPDKSGLPSDRFSAERTGGSVSTLTIQRTQQEDSAVYLCASSLVGGRVSYEQYFGPGTRLTVT.

CDR3 region: CASSQDLKVGGTDTQYF. The CDR3 nucleotides read TGTGCCAGCAGCCAAGATTTGAAGGTGGGGGGCACAGATACGCAGTATTTT. V is TRBV3-1 (or the pseudogene TRBV3-2) and J is TRBJ2-3; the D call may be TRBD1 or TRBD2 (5 bases each). The ends were cut back, 0 bases at V and 1 base at J, with 14 bases in the middle. CDR1 and CDR2 (germline): LGHDT, YNNKEL (reference sequence). This CDR3 is 17 amino acids long.

CDR3 bases: TGTGCCAGCAGCCTCCAAGAGACCCAGTACTTC. Translating gives CASSLQETQYF. The V gene is TRBV6-5, the J gene TRBJ2-5; D ambiguous. V lost 6 bases and J lost 1, with 3 bases in between. CDR3 length: 11 residues. CDR1 is MNHEY, CDR2 SVGAGI, per germline.

In DNA, the CDR3 is TGTGCCACCAGCCGGGGGGGACAGGGGACAGATACGCAGTATTTT. This translates into CATSRGGQGTDTQYF. The chain links TRBV15 to TRBJ2-3; the match to TRBD1 covers 10 bases. The CDR3 covers 15 residues. Germline V gives CDR1 LNHNV, CDR2 YYDKDF (reference sequence). V gave up 5 bases and J gave up 3 bases; unmatched junction bases: 5.

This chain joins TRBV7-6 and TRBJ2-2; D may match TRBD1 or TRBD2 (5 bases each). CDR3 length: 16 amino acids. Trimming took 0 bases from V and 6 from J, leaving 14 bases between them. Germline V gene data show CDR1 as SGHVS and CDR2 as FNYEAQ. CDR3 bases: TGTGCCAGCAGCTTAGCCTTCGGGGCCCTACCCGGGGAGCTGTTTTTT. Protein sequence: CASSLAFGALPGELFF. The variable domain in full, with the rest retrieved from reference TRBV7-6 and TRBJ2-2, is GAGVSQSPRYKVTKRGQDVALRCDPISGHVSLYWYRQALGQGPEFLTYFNYEAQQDKSGLPNDRFSAERPEGSISTLTIQRTEQRDSAMYRCASSLAFGALPGELFFGEGSRLTVL.

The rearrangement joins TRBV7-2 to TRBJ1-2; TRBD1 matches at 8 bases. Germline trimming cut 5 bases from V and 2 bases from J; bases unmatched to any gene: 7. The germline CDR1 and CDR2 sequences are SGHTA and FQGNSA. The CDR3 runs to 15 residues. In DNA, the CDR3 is TGTGCCAGCAGCACCAACAGGGGGGGAAACTATGGCTACACCTTC. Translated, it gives CASSTNRGGNYGYTF.

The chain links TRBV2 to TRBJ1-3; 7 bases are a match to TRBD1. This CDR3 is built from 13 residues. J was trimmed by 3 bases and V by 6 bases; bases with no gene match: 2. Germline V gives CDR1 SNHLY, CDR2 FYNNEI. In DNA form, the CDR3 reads TGTGCCAGCAGCAGGACAGGTGGAAACACCATATATTTT. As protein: CASSRTGGNTIYF.

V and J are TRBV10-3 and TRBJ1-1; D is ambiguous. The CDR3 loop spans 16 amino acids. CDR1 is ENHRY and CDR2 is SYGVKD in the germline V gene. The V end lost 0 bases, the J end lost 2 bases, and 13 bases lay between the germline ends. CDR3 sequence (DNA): TGTGCCATCAGTGAGTCGTCTTTTCGCGGTAACACTGAAGCTTTCTTT. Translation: CAISESSFRGNTEAFF.

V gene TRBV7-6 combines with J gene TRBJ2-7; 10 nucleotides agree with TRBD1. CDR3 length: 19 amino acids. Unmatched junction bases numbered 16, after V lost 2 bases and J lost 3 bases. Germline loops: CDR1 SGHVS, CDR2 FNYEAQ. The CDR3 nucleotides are TGTGCCAGCAGCTTAAGGGACGGGGGACAGGGGATTAAAAACTACGAGCAGTACTTC. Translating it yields CASSLRDGGQGIKNYEQYF.

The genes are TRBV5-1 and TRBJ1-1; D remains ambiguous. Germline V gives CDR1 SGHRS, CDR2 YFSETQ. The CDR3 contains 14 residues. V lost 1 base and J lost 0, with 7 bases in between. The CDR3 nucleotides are TGCGCCAGCAGCTTGTTCGGCATGAACACTGAAGCTTTCTTT. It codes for CASSLFGMNTEAFF. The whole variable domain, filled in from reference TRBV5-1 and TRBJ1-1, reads KAGVTQTPRYLIKTRGQQVTLSCSPISGHRSVSWYQQTPGQGLQFLFEYFSETQRNKGNFPGRFSGRQFSNSRSEMNVSTLELGDSALYLCASSLFGMNTEAFFGQGTRLTVV.

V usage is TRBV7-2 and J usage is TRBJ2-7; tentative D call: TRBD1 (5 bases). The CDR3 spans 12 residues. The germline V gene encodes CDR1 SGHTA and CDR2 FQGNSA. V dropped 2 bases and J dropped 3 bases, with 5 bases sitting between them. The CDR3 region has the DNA TGTGCCAGCAGCTTAACAGGCTACGAGCAGTACTTC. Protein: CASSLTGYEQYF.

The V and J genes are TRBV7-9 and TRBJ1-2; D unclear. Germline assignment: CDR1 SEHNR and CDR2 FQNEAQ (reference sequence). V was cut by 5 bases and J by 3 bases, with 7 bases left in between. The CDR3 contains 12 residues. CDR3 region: CASSNRDYGYTF. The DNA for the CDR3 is TGTGCCAGCAGCAACCGGGACTATGGCTACACCTTC.

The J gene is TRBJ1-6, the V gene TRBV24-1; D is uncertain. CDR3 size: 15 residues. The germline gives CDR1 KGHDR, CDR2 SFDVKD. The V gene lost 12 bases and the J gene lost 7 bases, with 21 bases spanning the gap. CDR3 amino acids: CAPARHSHFNSPLHF. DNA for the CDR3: TGTGCCCCGGCCAGGCACAGTCATTTCAATTCACCCCTCCACTTT.

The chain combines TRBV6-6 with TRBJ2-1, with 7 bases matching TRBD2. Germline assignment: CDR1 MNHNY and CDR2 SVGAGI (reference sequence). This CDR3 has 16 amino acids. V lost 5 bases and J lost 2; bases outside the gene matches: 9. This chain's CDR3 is CASSRKRTRTYNEQFF. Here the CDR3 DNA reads TGTGCCAGCAGTCGAAAACGGACTAGAACCTACAATGAGCAGTTCTTC.

CDR3 region: CASSEQGKGGNTIYF. The CDR3, as DNA: TGCGCCAGCAGTGAACAGGGCAAGGGTGGAAACACCATATATTTT. The chain combines TRBV10-1 with TRBJ1-3, with D possibly matching TRBD1 (6 bases). The CDR3 sequence is 15 residues long. V was shortened by 3 bases and J by 3 bases, with 12 bases between the two germline ends. Germline V gene lookup returns CDR1 WNHNN and CDR2 SYGVQD (reference sequence).

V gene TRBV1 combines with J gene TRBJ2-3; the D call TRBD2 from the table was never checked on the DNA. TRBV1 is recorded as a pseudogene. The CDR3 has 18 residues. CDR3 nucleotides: TGCACCAGCAGCCCCCAAACGAGGCGGGGGGGCCAAGGGGATACGCAGTATTTT. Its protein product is CTSSPQTRRGGQGDTQYF.

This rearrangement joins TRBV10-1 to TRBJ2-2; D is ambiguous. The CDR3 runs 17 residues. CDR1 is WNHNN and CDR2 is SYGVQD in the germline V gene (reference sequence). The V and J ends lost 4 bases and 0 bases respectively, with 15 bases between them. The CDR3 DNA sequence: TGCGCCAGCAGTGGCTCGGACCTCCGGGCGAACACCGGGGAGCTGTTTTTT. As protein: CASSGSDLRANTGELFF.